This T cell receptor (beta chain) was recovered during a study of T cells in tumors after PD-1 blockade. Study-wide findings and caveats: Roughly two fifths of tumor TCR clonotypes were also found in blood.

Trimming shortened V by 4 bases and J by 12 bases, and 21 bases separated the two germline ends. CDR3 size: 14 residues. Per the germline V gene, CDR1 is SGHKS and CDR2 is YYEKEE (reference sequence). Sequencing was performed with immunoSEQ multiplex PCR; in TCRdb, only in-frame clones are kept and a portion is missing. This sample carries about 19,000 clones, more than 65% of them seen once, and the ten largest clones take around 25%. A remark on this clone: The antigen remains unidentified.

The specimen comprised PBMCs, sampled after anti-PD-1 therapy. This TCR derives from a human donor with advanced basal cell or squamous cell carcinoma (not recorded which). The chain is built from TRBV5-5 and TRBJ2-3, with a weak D call TRBD2 (6 bases). The CDR3 DNA sequence: TGTGCCAGCAGCGGGGGGACCCTCGGGGCTGTTCAGTATTTT. The encoded protein is CASSGGTLGAVQYF.